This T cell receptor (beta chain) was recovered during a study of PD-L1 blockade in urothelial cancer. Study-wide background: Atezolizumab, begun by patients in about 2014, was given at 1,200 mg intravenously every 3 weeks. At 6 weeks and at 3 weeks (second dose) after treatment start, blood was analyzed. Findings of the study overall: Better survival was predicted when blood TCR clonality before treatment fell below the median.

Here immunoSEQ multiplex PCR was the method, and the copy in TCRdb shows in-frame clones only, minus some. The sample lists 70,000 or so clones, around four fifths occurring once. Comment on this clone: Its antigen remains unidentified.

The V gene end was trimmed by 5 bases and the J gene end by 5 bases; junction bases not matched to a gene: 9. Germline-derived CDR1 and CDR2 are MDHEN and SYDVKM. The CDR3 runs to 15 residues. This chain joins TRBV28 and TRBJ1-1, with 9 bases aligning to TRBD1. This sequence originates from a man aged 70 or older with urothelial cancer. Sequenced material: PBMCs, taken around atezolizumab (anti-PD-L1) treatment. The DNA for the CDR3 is TGTGCCAGCAGTCCCCAGACAGGGGGAGCGACTGAAGCTTTCTTT. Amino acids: CASSPQTGGATEAFF. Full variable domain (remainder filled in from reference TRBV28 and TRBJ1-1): DVKVTQSSRYLVKRTGEKVFLECVQDMDHENMFWYRQDPGLGLRLIYFSYDVKMKEKGDIPEGYSVSREKKERFSLILESASTNQTSMYLCASSPQTGGATEAFFGQGTRLTVV.